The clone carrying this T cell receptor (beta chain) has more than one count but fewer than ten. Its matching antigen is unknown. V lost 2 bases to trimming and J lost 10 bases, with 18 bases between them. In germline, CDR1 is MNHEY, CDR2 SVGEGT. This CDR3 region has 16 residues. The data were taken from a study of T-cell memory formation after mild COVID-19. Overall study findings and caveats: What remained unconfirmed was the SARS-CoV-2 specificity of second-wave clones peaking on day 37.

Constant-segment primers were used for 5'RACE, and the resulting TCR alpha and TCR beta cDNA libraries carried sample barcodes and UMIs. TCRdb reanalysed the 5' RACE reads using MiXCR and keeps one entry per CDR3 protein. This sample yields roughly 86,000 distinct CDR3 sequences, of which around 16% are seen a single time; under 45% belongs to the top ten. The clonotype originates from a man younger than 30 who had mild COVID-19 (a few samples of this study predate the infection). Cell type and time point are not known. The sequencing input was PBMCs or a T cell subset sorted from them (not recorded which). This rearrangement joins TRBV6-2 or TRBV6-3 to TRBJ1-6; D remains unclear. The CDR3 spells CASSYPLQESGSPLHF. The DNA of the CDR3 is TGTGCCAGCAGTTACCCCCTTCAGGAGTCAGGATCACCCCTCCACTTT.